The 8 T cell receptor beta chains listed next were all sequenced from one sample in a study of T cell changes during pregnancy in multiple sclerosis. The method was immunoSEQ multiplex PCR; TCRdb's version includes in-frame clones alone and lacks a portion of them. There are about 93,000 clones in the sample; approximately 92% occur only once, and approximately 2% lies in the top ten. The sequenced sample was peripheral blood, obtained after pregnancy. Receptor source: a female donor with multiple sclerosis, enrolled in a pregnancy study.

Details on this clone: The same CDR3 arises from other DNA sequences in this sample as well. This chain uses TRBV18 with TRBJ1-3, with D hard to call. The CDR3 contains 15 residues. Germline V CDR1 and CDR2: KGHSH, LQKENI. The ends were cut back, 3 bases at V and 0 bases at J, with 9 bases in the middle. The CDR3 here is CASSPPSGSGNTIYF. The CDR3, as DNA: TGTGCCAGCTCACCTCCCTCGGGCTCTGGAAACACCATATATTTT.

CDR3 sequence reads: CASSLVGETEAFF. In DNA form, the CDR3 reads TGCGCCAGCAGCTTAGTAGGGGAAACTGAAGCTTTCTTT. The V gene is TRBV5-1, the J gene TRBJ1-1; TRBD1 is a possible D gene (5 bases). The ends were cut back, 2 bases at V and 5 bases at J, with 10 bases in the middle. CDR1 is SGHRS, CDR2 YFSETQ, per germline. The CDR3 has 13 amino acids.

The V call is TRBV10-3, the J call TRBJ2-1; 10 nucleotides agree with TRBD2. Trimming cost V 7 bases and J 7 bases; bases outside gene matches: 4. CDR3 size: 13 residues. Germline loops: CDR1 ENHRY, CDR2 SYGVKD. DNA for the CDR3: TGTGCCATCAAGGCTAGCGGGGGTAATGAGCAGTTCTTC. Translated, it gives CAIKASGGNEQFF.

This chain joins TRBV27 and TRBJ2-3; D remains unclear. V was trimmed by 6 bases and J by 1 base, leaving 11 bases between them. This CDR3 has 14 amino acids. Germline V gives CDR1 MNHEY, CDR2 SMNVEV (reference sequence). CDR3 DNA: TGTGCCAGCAGAGGAACTACCCGCACAGATACGCAGTATTTT. It codes for CASRGTTRTDTQYF.

The chain combines TRBV18 with TRBJ1-2, with 7 bases fitting TRBD1. V dropped 3 bases and J dropped 4; count of bases not matched to a gene: 5. CDR1 is KGHSH and CDR2 is LQKENI in the germline V gene. The CDR3 spans 14 residues. Here the CDR3 DNA reads TGTGCCAGCTCACCCCAGGGGGGAAGCTATGGCTACACCTTC. Amino acids: CASSPQGGSYGYTF.

CDR3 residues: CASSPGQGQVYTF. The CDR3 nucleotides read TGTGCCAGTAGTCCGGGTCAGGGTCAAGTCTACACCTTC. This sequence joins TRBV19 and TRBJ1-2; maybe TRBD1 (5 bases). This CDR3 contains 13 residues. Trimming left V 5 bases short and J 10 bases short, with 17 bases between. CDR1 is LNHDA and CDR2 is SQIVND in the germline V gene (reference sequence).

The chain employs TRBV7-3 and TRBJ2-2, with 9 positions matching TRBD1. This CDR3 spans 16 amino acids. The trim removed 4 bases at V and 2 bases at J, leaving 5 bases unmatched. Germline-derived CDR1 and CDR2 are SGHTA and FQGTGA. This CDR3 is CASSSTTGGNTGELFF. In DNA form, the CDR3 reads TGTGCCAGCAGCTCAACGACAGGGGGTAACACCGGGGAGCTGTTTTTT.

The gene calls are TRBV7-8 and TRBJ1-1; D remains unclear. Trimming removed 2 bases from V and 0 bases from J, with 13 bases in between. The CDR3 length is 16 residues. Germline V lookup: CDR1 SGHVS, CDR2 FQNEAQ. The CDR3 coding sequence is TGTGCCAGCAGCTTACCCGAAGCTCCTATGAACACTGAAGCTTTCTTT. Its translation is CASSLPEAPMNTEAFF.